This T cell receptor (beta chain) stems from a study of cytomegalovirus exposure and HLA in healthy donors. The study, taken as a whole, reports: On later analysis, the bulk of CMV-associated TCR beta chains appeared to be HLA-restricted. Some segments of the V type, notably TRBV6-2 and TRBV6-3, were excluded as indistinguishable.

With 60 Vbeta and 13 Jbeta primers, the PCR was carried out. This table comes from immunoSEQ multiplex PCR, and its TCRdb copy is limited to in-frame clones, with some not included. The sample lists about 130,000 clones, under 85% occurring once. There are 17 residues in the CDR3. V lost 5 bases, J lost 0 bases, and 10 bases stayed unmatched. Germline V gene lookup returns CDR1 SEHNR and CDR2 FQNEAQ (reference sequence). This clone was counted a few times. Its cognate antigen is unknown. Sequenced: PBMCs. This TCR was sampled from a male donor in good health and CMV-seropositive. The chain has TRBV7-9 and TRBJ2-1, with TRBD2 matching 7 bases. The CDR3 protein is CASSLPPAGPSYNEQFF. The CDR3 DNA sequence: TGTGCCAGCAGCCTTCCCCCAGCGGGACCCTCCTACAATGAGCAGTTCTTC.